This T cell receptor beta chain was captured in a study of radiation and T cells in renal cell carcinoma. TCRdb keeps only in-frame clones here, not all; method: immunoSEQ multiplex PCR. The top ten hold approximately 2% of the sample, which has about 130,000 clones, over 75% seen once. The study, taken as a whole, reports: From baseline, blood top tumor clonotypes peaked at 2 weeks post-radiation.

About this clone itself: Its antigen is not known.

Time point given: blood 2 weeks post-SBRT. Treatment described: 15 Gy SBRT to primary tumor, nephrectomy 4 weeks later. This renal cell carcinoma was of the clear cell type. CDR3 length: 17 amino acids. Germline V gene sequence: CDR1 LNHDA, CDR2 SQIVND (reference sequence). The germline V and J ends were trimmed by 2 bases and 5 bases, with 19 bases remaining between them. Sequencing was performed on blood, taken from a patient whose treatment included radiotherapy and nephrectomy. The origin of this receptor is a woman aged 55-69 years with renal cell carcinoma. The rearrangement links TRBV19 to TRBJ2-1; the D gene is possibly TRBD1 (6 bases). Here the CDR3 DNA reads TGTGCCAGTAGTATACTCTTAAACCAACGACAGGACAATGAGCAGTTCTTC. It encodes CASSILLNQRQDNEQFF.